These 21 T cell receptor beta chains came from one sample sequenced in a study of T cells in Graves' hyperthyroidism and ophthalmopathy. Template material for amplifying TCR beta CDR3 regions consisted of RNA transcripts. The HTBI set primed first-round TCR CDR3 RT-PCR. TCRdb reprocessed the multiplex PCR reads with MiXCR, giving one entry per CDR3 protein. In the table there are 150,000 or so distinct CDR3 sequences, roughly 10% of which are singletons. Sequences were obtained from blood. The receptors were gathered from a woman aged 18-35 years with Graves' hyperthyroidism that later progressed to Graves' ophthalmopathy.

This clonotype was found a few times. The rearrangement joins TRBV6-1 to TRBJ1-4; the match to TRBD1 covers 9 bases. The CDR3 contains 14 residues. V lost 6 bases and J lost 7; bases outside the gene matches: 6. The germline V gene encodes CDR1 MNHNS and CDR2 SASEGT. Here the CDR3 reads CASSHRQGVEKLFF. The CDR3 nucleotides read TGTGCCAGCAGCCACCGACAGGGGGTTGAAAAACTGTTTTTT.

This clonotype has at least ten counts. The chain is built from TRBV12-3 or TRBV12-4 and TRBJ1-1, with D possibly being TRBD1 (6 bases). Trimming removed 2 bases from V and 2 bases from J, with 9 bases in between. CDR3 length: 14 residues. Here the CDR3 DNA reads TGTGCCAGCAGTTTATGGGGGGCTAACACTGAAGCTTTCTTT. This translates into CASSLWGANTEAFF.

The chain links TRBV7-2 to TRBJ2-2, with D unresolved. Trimming took 3 bases from V and 4 from J, leaving 9 bases between them. This CDR3 spans 14 amino acids. CDR1 is SGHTA, CDR2 FQGNSA, per germline. This CDR3 is CASSFGGSTGELFF. CDR3 nucleotide sequence: TGTGCCAGCAGCTTTGGCGGAAGCACCGGGGAGCTGTTTTTT.

Ten or more counts support this clonotype. V is TRBV12-3 or TRBV12-4 and J is TRBJ2-7; possibly TRBD1 or TRBD2 for D (5 bases each). The CDR3 contains 15 residues. Trimming stripped 2 bases from V and 3 bases from J, with 14 bases between. CDR3 nucleotide sequence: TGTGCCAGCAGTTTAACCGGGGACCCTATCTACGAGCAGTACTTC. As protein: CASSLTGDPIYEQYF.

This clonotype has a handful of counts. The rearrangement links TRBV20-1 to TRBJ1-5; no reliable D call. Trimming took 1 base from V and 0 from J, leaving 16 bases between them. Germline loops: CDR1 DFQATT, CDR2 SNEGSKA (reference sequence). The CDR3 sequence is 17 residues long. The CDR3: CSARVWGDKNSNQPQHF. CDR3 sequence (DNA): TGCAGTGCTAGAGTATGGGGAGACAAAAATAGCAATCAGCCCCAGCATTTT.

This clonotype was recorded a few times. This chain uses TRBV12-3 or TRBV12-4 with TRBJ2-3; 14 nucleotides match TRBD2. The V and J ends lost 4 bases and 0 bases, in that order; junction bases with no gene match: 21. This CDR3 spans 23 amino acids. The CDR3 here is CASSYRRGLDVWTSGGSTDTQYF. The CDR3 nucleotides read TGTGCCAGCAGTTACCGTAGGGGGCTCGATGTATGGACTAGCGGGGGGAGCACAGATACGCAGTATTTT.

This clonotype was seen ten or more times. The V call is TRBV6-6, the J call TRBJ1-5; D unclear. The CDR3 is made up of 14 amino acids. V was pared by 0 bases and J by 5 bases, with 8 bases between. The germline CDR1 and CDR2 sequences are MNHNY and SVGAGI (reference sequence). The CDR3 region has the DNA TGTGCCAGCAGTTACTCGCTGGGGTATCAGCCCCAGCATTTT. Translated: CASSYSLGYQPQHF.

This clonotype came up many times. V gene TRBV28 combines with J gene TRBJ2-2; TRBD1 matches 7 bases. Germline CDR1 reads MDHEN; CDR2 reads SYDVKM. The CDR3 contains 17 residues. J gave up 6 bases and V 8 bases, and 18 bases lay outside the gene matches. The CDR3 is CASLSYRRGKKPGELFF. The CDR3 region has the DNA TGTGCCAGCCTAAGTTACCGCAGGGGGAAGAAACCCGGGGAGCTGTTTTTT.

This clonotype was found a few times. As DNA, the CDR3 is TGTGCCTGGGGGTCTTTTTTAGGGGGGAGGTTTTCGACAGATACGCAGTATTTT. Translated: CAWGSFLGGRFSTDTQYF. The V gene is TRBV30, the J gene TRBJ2-3, with D perhaps given as TRBD1 or TRBD2 (6 bases each). V gave up 5 bases and J gave up 3 bases, with 27 bases separating them. CDR1 GTSNPN and CDR2 SVGIG come from the germline V gene (reference sequence). The length of the CDR3 is 18 residues.

This clonotype was recorded a few times. CDR3 DNA: TGCGCCAGCAGCCAAGGGTCGGACAGGGAATATGGAGATACGCAGTATTTT. It encodes CASSQGSDREYGDTQYF. The chain couples TRBV4-1 to TRBJ2-3; 8 bases line up with TRBD1. Germline assignment: CDR1 MGHRA and CDR2 YSYEKL. J gave up 5 bases and V 1 base, and 11 bases lay outside the gene matches. This CDR3 is 17 amino acids long.

This clonotype has ten or more counts. The chain uses TRBV7-9 and TRBJ2-4, with D perhaps matching TRBD1 or TRBD2 (5 bases each). There are 14 residues in the CDR3. The V gene's germline CDR1 is SEHNR and CDR2 FQNEAQ (reference sequence). V was clipped by 1 base and J by 8 bases, with 12 bases between them. The CDR3 bases are TGTGCCAGCAGCTTAGGAGGGGAATCGTACATTCAGTACTTC. Translation gives CASSLGGESYIQYF.

This clonotype has ten or more counts. The chain joins TRBV20-1 to TRBJ2-7; TRBD1 or TRBD2 may be the D gene (5 bases each). V shed 6 bases and J shed 0 bases, with 21 bases lying between them. From germline, CDR1 is DFQATT and CDR2 SNEGSKA (reference sequence). The CDR3 extends over 16 amino acids. Here the CDR3 reads CSAAKPFTGTSYEQYF. CDR3 coding DNA: TGCAGTGCCGCTAAGCCCTTTACCGGGACCTCCTACGAGCAGTACTTC.

This clonotype was seen many times. The chain has TRBV10-3 and TRBJ1-2, with 7 bases that match TRBD1. Germline CDR1 reads ENHRY; CDR2 reads SYGVKD. The CDR3 is made up of 14 amino acids. Unmatched junction bases numbered 5, after V lost 3 bases and J lost 4 bases. DNA for the CDR3: TGTGCCATCAGTGAAGACCGGGACAGCTATGGCTACACCTTC. This gives the protein CAISEDRDSYGYTF.

This clonotype occurred many times. The CDR3, as DNA: TGTGCCACCAGCAGAGATCGAGGAGAGACCCAGTACTTC. Translating gives CATSRDRGETQYF. The chain couples TRBV15 to TRBJ2-5; no clear D. The germline V and J ends were trimmed by 0 bases and 4 bases, with 6 bases remaining between them. This CDR3 has 13 amino acids. Germline CDR1 reads LNHNV; CDR2 reads YYDKDF (reference sequence).

This clonotype has at least ten counts. The chain links TRBV19 to TRBJ1-2; 7 nucleotides agree with TRBD1. CDR1 and CDR2 from the germline V gene are LNHDA and SQIVND (reference sequence). There are 14 residues in the CDR3. V trimming: 7 bases; J trimming: 8 bases; junction bases outside the gene matches: 13. CDR3 in DNA: TGTGCCAGTACTCCCAGGGGGATTATGGCAGGCTACACCTTC. Protein product: CASTPRGIMAGYTF.

This clonotype came up many times. V usage is TRBV29-1 and J usage is TRBJ2-5, with 7 bases matching TRBD2. CDR1 and CDR2 (germline): SQVTM, ANQGSEA. The CDR3 spans 14 residues. The V and J ends lost 6 bases and 4 bases, in that order; junction bases with no gene match: 11. CDR3 loop: CSVLPGGSGETQYF. The CDR3 region has the DNA TGCAGCGTCCTGCCCGGGGGGTCAGGAGAGACCCAGTACTTC.

In this sample, this clonotype turned up a few times. The V gene is TRBV3-1, the J gene TRBJ2-5, with D tentatively TRBD1 (5 bases). The V and J ends lost 0 bases and 2 bases respectively, with 13 bases between them. CDR1 is LGHDT, CDR2 YNNKEL, per germline (reference sequence). This CDR3 region has 16 residues. The CDR3 DNA reads as TGTGCCAGCAGCCAAGATCTAAAGGGGCTTCAAGAGACCCAGTACTTC. Its translation: CASSQDLKGLQETQYF.

This clonotype was recorded at least ten times. CDR3 bases: TGTGCCAGCAGTGAAGCTGCTAGCGGGAGCTACGAGCAGTACTTC. This gives the protein CASSEAASGSYEQYF. The rearrangement uses TRBV6-1 and TRBJ2-7; 10 bases map to TRBD2. With 0 bases clipped from V and 3 bases from J, the junction kept 2 bases outside the gene matches. The CDR3 contains 15 residues. Germline V gene lookup returns CDR1 MNHNS and CDR2 SASEGT.

There are many counts of this clonotype. V gene TRBV20-1 combines with J gene TRBJ1-5; 7 bases agree with TRBD1. CDR1 DFQATT and CDR2 SNEGSKA come from the germline V gene (reference sequence). V dropped 2 bases and J dropped 8; count of bases not matched to a gene: 9. This CDR3 is 14 amino acids long. Here the CDR3 reads CSARPDREMEPQHF. The CDR3 coding sequence is TGCAGTGCTAGACCCGACAGGGAGATGGAGCCCCAGCATTTT.

In its sample, this clonotype was seen many times. This chain joins TRBV14 and TRBJ2-2; D gene ambiguous. Trimming removed 1 base from V and 8 bases from J, with 14 bases in between. The germline V gene has CDR1 SGHDN and CDR2 FVKESK. The CDR3 has 15 residues. CDR3 protein: CASSQASEGWGELFF. CDR3 DNA: TGTGCCAGCAGCCAAGCGTCAGAAGGTTGGGGGGAGCTGTTTTTT.

This clonotype was counted at least ten times. This sequence joins TRBV20-1 and TRBJ2-7, with D maybe TRBD2 (6 bases). V lost 6 bases and J 2 bases, leaving 14 bases between the germline ends. The CDR3 runs to 13 residues. The V gene's germline CDR1 is DFQATT and CDR2 SNEGSKA (reference sequence). The CDR3 spells CSARDSDTYEQYF. CDR3 DNA: TGCAGTGCCCGGGACTCTGATACCTACGAGCAGTACTTC.